Below are 20 T cell receptor beta chains sequenced from a single sample in a study of molecular identifiers for immune sequencing clone quantification. TCRdb analysed the PCR reads with MiXCR anew, one entry per CDR3 protein. The sample records fewer than 25,000 distinct CDR3 sequences, roughly 17% being singletons. The sample was naive CD8+ T cells from blood, with Jurkat cell RNA spiked in. The sample's subset: FACS-sorted CD8+CD4-CCR7+CD45RA+ naive T cells. Every receptor here comes from a human donor in good health. Some libraries in this study had Jurkat cell RNA spiked in.

This clonotype was observed at least ten times. This chain links TRBV28 with TRBJ1-5; 10 nucleotides line up with TRBD1. Germline values: CDR1 MDHEN, CDR2 SYDVKM. The CDR3 runs to 16 residues. The ends lost 1 base at V and 5 bases at J; junction bases unmatched: 5. This CDR3 is CASSLYIGTGDQPQHF. The CDR3 DNA reads TGTGCCAGCAGTTTATACATCGGGACAGGGGATCAGCCCCAGCATTTT.

The chain uses TRBV6-2 or TRBV6-3 and TRBJ2-1; 7 bases fit TRBD2. CDR1 is MNHEY and CDR2 is SVGEGT in the germline V gene. This CDR3 region has 15 residues. After removal of 2 bases from V and 9 bases from J, the junction contained 10 bases not matched to a gene. In DNA form, the CDR3 reads TGTGCCAGCAGTTACACGGGAGGACTCCTGGGTGAGCAGTTCTTC. Amino acid sequence: CASSYTGGLLGEQFF.

This clonotype was seen repeatedly, ten times or more. The rearrangement joins TRBV11-2 to TRBJ1-4; D not certain. The V gene's germline CDR1 is SGHAT and CDR2 FQNNGV. V lost 5 bases and J lost 5, with 15 bases in between. The CDR3 contains 15 residues. The CDR3 DNA reads TGTGCCAGCAGCCCATTTTGGGTGAGGAATGAAAAACTGTTTTTT. Translating gives CASSPFWVRNEKLFF.

There are many counts of this clonotype. The chain is built from TRBV20-1 and TRBJ2-3; D remains unclear. The V and J ends lost 0 bases and 2 bases respectively, with 15 bases between them. The CDR3 runs 16 residues. Looked up from germline, CDR1 is DFQATT and CDR2 is SNEGSKA (reference sequence). The CDR3 spells CSARDPDQFDTDTQYF. CDR3 DNA: TGCAGTGCTAGAGATCCGGACCAATTCGACACAGATACGCAGTATTTT.

At least ten counts were recorded for this clonotype. V and J are TRBV7-9 and TRBJ2-7; TRBD1 might be the D (6 bases). Between the trimmed V and J ends, which lost 7 bases and 2 bases, there was a span of 18 bases. The CDR3 is 15 residues long. From germline, CDR1 is SEHNR and CDR2 FQNEAQ (reference sequence). The CDR3 here is CASTGNQGPTYEQYF. The CDR3, as DNA: TGTGCCAGCACCGGCAACCAGGGGCCCACCTACGAGCAGTACTTC.

This clonotype was counted many times. V and J are TRBV12-3 or TRBV12-4 and TRBJ2-7, with D possibly being TRBD2 (6 bases). The V and J ends lost 1 base and 5 bases respectively, with 12 bases between them. CDR3 length: 14 residues. As DNA, the CDR3 is TGTGCCAGCAGTTTAGTGAGGGACTCGGACGAGCAGTACTTC. Its protein is CASSLVRDSDEQYF.

This clonotype occurred many times. V and J are TRBV11-1 and TRBJ2-5; D remains unclear. CDR3 length equals 15 residues. CDR1 and CDR2 (germline): SGHAT, FQDESV (reference sequence). V lost 0 bases, J lost 2 bases, and 10 bases lay in between. CDR3 bases: TGTGCCAGCAGCTTAGCGACTTCTTTACAAGAGACCCAGTACTTC. Translation gives CASSLATSLQETQYF.

A note on this clonotype: One base away lies a much larger clone, so this may be a sequencing read error. V usage is TRBV19 and J usage is TRBJ1-1, with D maybe TRBD1 (6 bases). The germline gives CDR1 LNHDA, CDR2 SQIVND (reference sequence). V was cut by 5 bases and J by 1 base, with 11 bases left in between. There are 14 residues in the CDR3. CDR3 bases: TGTGCCAGTAGTTGGGGGGGCCGGAACACTGAAGCTTTCTTT. Protein: CASSWGGRNTEAFF.

This clonotype appeared a few times. A read error may be the cause here, since a much bigger clone is one base away. This chain joins TRBV7-2 and TRBJ2-7; 7 bases match TRBD1. CDR1 is SGHTA and CDR2 is FQGNSA in the germline V gene. This CDR3 contains 15 residues. CDR3 DNA sequence: TGTGGCAGCAGCCCAAGGACAGGACTCGAGGACGAGCAGTACTTC. It translates to CGSSPRTGLEDEQYF.

Ten or more counts support this clonotype. The chain carries TRBV19 and TRBJ2-2, with TRBD1 matching 8 bases. The CDR3 runs 15 residues. The V and J ends lost 3 bases and 8 bases, in that order; junction bases with no gene match: 8. CDR1 LNHDA and CDR2 SQIVND come from the germline V gene (reference sequence). The DNA of the CDR3 is TGTGCCAGTAGTATGGGAGGCAGGGGGCCTGGGGAGCTGTTTTTT. Protein sequence: CASSMGGRGPGELFF.

This clonotype occurred many times. The chain is built from TRBV4-3 and TRBJ2-7; TRBD2 matches at 7 bases. The V and J ends lost 6 bases and 4 bases, in that order; junction bases with no gene match: 15. Germline CDR1 and CDR2: LGHNA and YSLEER. The CDR3 has 16 residues. CDR3 coding DNA: TGCGCCAGCAGTCTCTACGGGCCAGCGGGACTATACGAGCAGTACTTC. Translating gives CASSLYGPAGLYEQYF.

This clonotype qualifies as medium-sized. The chain combines TRBV20-1 with TRBJ2-3; D is perhaps TRBD2 (5 bases). Trimming pared 0 bases from V and 8 bases from J, leaving 15 bases between. The CDR3 has 14 amino acids. Per germline, CDR1 DFQATT and CDR2 SNEGSKA (reference sequence). The CDR3 sequence: CSARDLSGTATQYF. For the CDR3, the DNA is TGCAGTGCTAGAGATTTAAGCGGCACGGCTACGCAGTATTTT.

This clonotype was seen a few times. The rearrangement uses TRBV5-4 and TRBJ2-7; D unclear. V was cut by 6 bases and J by 5 bases, with 9 bases left in between. From germline, CDR1 is SGHNT and CDR2 YYREEE (reference sequence). This CDR3 region has 11 residues. For the CDR3, the DNA is TGTGCCAGCAACTTTGGCGACGAGCAGTACTTC. Protein: CASNFGDEQYF.

The table lists this clonotype with a count of one. The chain links TRBV4-1 to TRBJ1-1; 9 bases are a match to TRBD1. V dropped 0 bases and J dropped 6; count of bases not matched to a gene: 5. CDR3 length: 15 residues. Germline CDR1 reads MGHRA; CDR2 reads YSYEKL. The DNA of the CDR3 is TGCGCCAGCAGCCAAGACACAGGGGGCGTCCCTGAAGCTTTCTTT. It encodes CASSQDTGGVPEAFF.

This clonotype came up a few times. A much larger clonotype is one base distant, so this may be a read error. The chain employs TRBV7-3 and TRBJ2-3; 7 positions match TRBD2. The germline CDR1 and CDR2 sequences are SGHTA and FQGTGA. CDR3 length equals 14 residues. CDR3 bases: TGTGCCAGCAGGCCCACTAGCGCCACAGGTACGCAGTATTTT. It specifies CASRPTSATGTQYF.

The V gene is TRBV6-2 or TRBV6-3, the J gene TRBJ2-5; TRBD1 is a possible D gene (6 bases). Looked up from germline, CDR1 is MNHEY and CDR2 is SVGEGT. This CDR3 has 14 amino acids. Trimming took 6 bases from V and 2 from J, leaving 13 bases between them. CDR3 sequence reads: CASSQDRYQETQYF. For the CDR3, the DNA is TGTGCCAGCAGCCAGGACAGATATCAAGAGACCCAGTACTTC.

This clonotype was seen ten or more times. The chain carries TRBV20-1 and TRBJ2-7, with D unresolved. Germline lookup yields CDR1 DFQATT and CDR2 SNEGSKA (reference sequence). The germline V and J ends were trimmed by 0 bases and 7 bases, with 4 bases remaining between them. The CDR3 sequence is 10 residues long. In DNA, the CDR3 is TGCAGTGCTAGAGACGGTGAGCAGTACTTC. This sequence encodes CSARDGEQYF.

This clonotype was detected ten times or more. The genes are TRBV12-3 or TRBV12-4 and TRBJ1-2; D gene uncertain. There are 12 residues in the CDR3. V lost 5 bases and J 8 bases, leaving 12 bases between the germline ends. The CDR3 reads CASSPVGEGYTF. In DNA form, the CDR3 reads TGTGCCAGCAGTCCCGTCGGCGAAGGCTACACCTTC.

This clonotype is labeled medium-sized. This chain uses TRBV5-1 with TRBJ1-1, with D tentatively TRBD1 (6 bases). CDR1 SGHRS and CDR2 YFSETQ come from the germline V gene. V shed 5 bases and J shed 0 bases, with 17 bases lying between them. There are 16 residues in the CDR3. The CDR3 region has the DNA TGCGCCAGCAGGCACAGGGATGGCGACTTGAACACTGAAGCTTTCTTT. Its translation: CASRHRDGDLNTEAFF.

The CDR3 nucleotides are TGTGCCAGCAGCTCGACAGGGAATACGCAGTATTTT. It encodes CASSSTGNTQYF. The V gene is TRBV6-6, the J gene TRBJ2-3; 7 bases are shared with TRBD1. V was clipped by 6 bases and J by 7 bases; unmatched bases: 4. Per germline, CDR1 MNHNY and CDR2 SVGAGI (reference sequence). The CDR3 has 12 amino acids.